The rows below give T cell receptor beta chains drawn from one sample of a study of blood T cell repertoires in COVID-19. Profiled with immunoSEQ multiplex PCR; TCRdb holds only in-frame clones, not every one. The sample lists about 300,000 clones; over 70% were seen once. The sequencing sample was made of peripheral blood. Receptors were obtained from a woman in her forties or fifties with acute or convalescent COVID-19. Each CDR3 is given with its conserved first and last residue. The order of the fields is J gene, V gene, CDR3 protein.

TRBJ2-1 | TRBV2 | CASSEGGGHTMYEQFF
TRBJ1-2 | TRBV5-1 | CASSLEPQFAGRPPGYTF
TRBJ1-2 | TRBV18 | CASSPPGQGWGYTF
TRBJ1-2 | TRBV28 | CASSPLGQGPLYGYTF
TRBJ2-3 | TRBV5-1 | CASSLTSSPDTQYF
TRBJ2-5 | TRBV5-4 | CASSSPTGRGEETQYF
TRBJ2-1 | TRBV6-4 | CASSATSSYNEQFF
TRBJ1-1 | TRBV19 | CASFRDRVSEAFF
TRBJ2-3 | TRBV7-3 | CASSPLILAGAPDTQYF
TRBJ1-5 | TRBV19 | CASETGTLNQPQHF
TRBJ1-1 | TRBV29-1 | CSVGTGGMNTEAFF
TRBJ1-5 | TRBV6-4 | CASSDPHRTVQPQHF
TRBJ1-4 | TRBV23-1 | CASSQPGRGGEKLFF
TRBJ2-5 | TRBV5-1 | CASSLGAEETQYF
TRBJ1-1 | TRBV27 | CASSLRIGGPNTEAFF
TRBJ1-1 | TRBV7-2 | CASSTGPRRDTEAFF
TRBJ1-4 | TRBV5-1 | CASSLNGQSGGSEKLFF
TRBJ1-1 | TRBV30 | CAWSVLETEFFF
TRBJ2-3 | TRBV6-6 | CASSHLTGVGTADTQYF
TRBJ1-2 | TRBV30 | CAWRTVPANYGYTF
TRBJ1-5 | TRBV5-6 | CASSLGGAETGPQHF
TRBJ1-1 | TRBV2 | CASRRQETEAFF
TRBJ2-3 | TRBV19 | CARKKHTQYF
TRBJ1-1 | TRBV5-1 | CASSLLQGAETEAFF
TRBJ2-1 | TRBV15 | CATSRGGRADEFF
TRBJ1-1 | TRBV5-1 | CASSSGQDGTEAFF
TRBJ2-5 | TRBV5-1 | CASSLGQGPQETQYF
TRBJ1-2 | TRBV6-2/TRBV6-3 | CASSYVRGGGGYTF
TRBJ1-2 | TRBV2 | CASSEGGQTRYTF
TRBJ2-5 | TRBV6-5 | CASSRGLGGLETQYF
TRBJ2-2 | TRBV5-1 | CASSLAPTSSSPGELFF
TRBJ1-5 | TRBV3-1/TRBV3-2 | CASSQGQGVTQPQHF
TRBJ1-2 | TRBV11-2 | CASSLGQDGYTF
TRBJ2-1 | TRBV9 | CASSVDGGSSYNEQFF
TRBJ1-1 | TRBV29-1 | CSAGLSNTEAFF
TRBJ1-4 | TRBV7-2 | CASSLTQGWEKLFF
TRBJ2-5 | TRBV7-2 | CASSFPSGSQETQYF